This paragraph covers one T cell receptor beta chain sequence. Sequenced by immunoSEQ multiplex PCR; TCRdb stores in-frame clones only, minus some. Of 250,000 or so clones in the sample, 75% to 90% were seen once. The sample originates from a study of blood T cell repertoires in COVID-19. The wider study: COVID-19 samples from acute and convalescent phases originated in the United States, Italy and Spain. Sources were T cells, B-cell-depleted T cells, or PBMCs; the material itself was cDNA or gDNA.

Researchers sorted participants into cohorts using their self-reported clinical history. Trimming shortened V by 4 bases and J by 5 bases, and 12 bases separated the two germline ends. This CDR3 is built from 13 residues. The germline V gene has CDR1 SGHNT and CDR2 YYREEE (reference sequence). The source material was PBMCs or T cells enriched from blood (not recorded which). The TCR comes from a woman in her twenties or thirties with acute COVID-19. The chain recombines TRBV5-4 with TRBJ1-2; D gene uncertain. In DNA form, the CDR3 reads TGTGCCAGCAGCCCTGGCCAGGATTATGGCTACACCTTC. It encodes CASSPGQDYGYTF.